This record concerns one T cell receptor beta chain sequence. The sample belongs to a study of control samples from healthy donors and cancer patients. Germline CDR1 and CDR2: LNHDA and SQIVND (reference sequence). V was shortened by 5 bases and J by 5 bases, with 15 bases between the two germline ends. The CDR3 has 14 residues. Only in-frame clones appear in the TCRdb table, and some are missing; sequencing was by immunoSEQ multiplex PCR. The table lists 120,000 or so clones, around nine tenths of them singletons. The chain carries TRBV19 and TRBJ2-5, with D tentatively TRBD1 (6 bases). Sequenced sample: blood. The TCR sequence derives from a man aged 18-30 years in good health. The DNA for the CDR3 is TGTGCCAGTAGTTATAACAGGGTCTCGGAGACCCAGTACTTC. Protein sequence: CASSYNRVSETQYF.